This T cell receptor (beta chain) was found in a study of Graves' ophthalmopathy and Graves' hyperthyroidism. The wider study: The study drew peripheral blood at initial diagnosis, before any treatment. Study outcomes and limitations: For predicting ophthalmopathy progression, the model had about 66% sensitivity and roughly 72% specificity. Most thyroid clonotypes expanded beyond 0.001 frequency were also found in blood.

Moderate-to-severe activity, CAS ≥3, NOSPECS ≥4 and a duration under 3 months were seen in donors with ophthalmopathy. Using RNA transcripts, the TCR beta CDR3 regions were amplified. Investigators did first-round RT-PCR with HTBI primers, then second-round multiplex PCR. TCRdb passed the multiplex PCR reads through MiXCR, listing each CDR3 protein once. The table lists hundreds of thousands of distinct CDR3 sequences, approximately 14% of them singletons. In this sample, this clonotype turned up many times. What it binds is unknown. CDR3 size: 15 residues. With 6 bases removed from V and 4 bases from J, the gap between germline ends came to 19 bases. Germline CDR1 MNHNS, CDR2 SASEGT.

The sequencing sample was made of blood. This chain joins TRBV6-1 and TRBJ2-7; TRBD2 might be the D (6 bases). The origin of this receptor is a woman aged 30 to 39 with Graves' ophthalmopathy. In DNA form, the CDR3 reads TGTGCCAGCAGCCCCGGCCCCGCGGGGCAATACGAGCAGTACTTC. Encoded protein: CASSPGPAGQYEQYF.